This T cell receptor beta chain was captured by sequencing in a study of blood T cell repertoires in COVID-19. Study summary: Whether acute or convalescent, the COVID-19 samples came from the United States, Italy and Spain. The analysed material was cDNA or gDNA that came from T cells, B-cell-depleted T cells, or PBMCs.

Original handling: Amplification from reference gene primers served as the basis for estimated nucleated cell counts. Only in-frame clones appear in the TCRdb table, and some are missing; sequencing was by immunoSEQ multiplex PCR. D and trimming were read from the DNA, whereas the V and J calls and clone size are those reported in that table. This sample carries some 120,000 clones, approximately 84% of them seen once, and the ten largest clones take approximately 12%. The clonotype originates from an older woman with acute or convalescent COVID-19. Sequenced input: peripheral blood.

This CDR3 is CASSLNAGGNLETQYF. The CDR3 nucleotides are TGTGCCAGCAGCTTGAATGCGGGGGGGAATTTAGAGACCCAGTACTTC. The chain employs TRBV5-4 and TRBJ2-5; 9 bases line up with TRBD2. After removal of 1 base from V and 4 bases from J, the junction contained 8 bases not matched to a gene. The CDR3 has 16 amino acids. Germline CDR1 reads SGHNT; CDR2 reads YYREEE (reference sequence).